Included here is one T cell receptor (beta chain) sequence, with context. Its antigen is still unknown. Base quality data are lacking; no much larger clone is found one base away. The junction shows trimming of 1 base on V and 6 bases on J, plus 16 bases between the germline ends. Via the germline V gene (reference sequence), CDR1 is LNHNV and CDR2 YYDKDF. Inclusive of the bounding cysteine and phenylalanine, the CDR3 is 15 residues long. Just CDR3 DNA is preserved here, 45 bases in frame from base 1. The library was produced with the immunoSEQ multiplex PCR assay. The clones in this table, taken by TCRdb from immuneACCESS, are in-frame only. Not every clone is retained; where verified, under half of the shortfall comes from an unresolved V gene, and the cause of the rest is unknown. The sample yields about 8,000 clones; 80% to 90% were counted once. The ten largest clones take up around 5.3% of the sample.

The entry originates in a study of T cell changes during pregnancy in multiple sclerosis (dated by TCRdb to between 2018 and 2020). For the wider study: The study examined how the T cell repertoire changed over the course of pregnancy in women with multiple sclerosis.

The source of this sequence is a female donor in good health, enrolled as a control in a pregnancy study. The sequencing here drew on CD8+ T cells from peripheral blood mononuclear cells, taken in the first trimester of pregnancy. The chain couples TRBV15 to TRBJ2-7, with a weak D call of TRBD1 (6 bases match). The CDR3 sequence is CATSRARDTPFEQYF. At the DNA level, the sequence is TGTGCCACCAGCAGAGCCCGGGACACGCCCTTCGAGCAGTACTTC.